The 19 T cell receptor beta chains in this list originate from one sample, sequenced in a study of cytomegalovirus exposure and HLA in healthy donors. PCR involved 60 Vbeta and 13 Jbeta primers. The method was immunoSEQ multiplex PCR; TCRdb's version includes in-frame clones alone and lacks a portion of them. The sample shows about 210,000 clones, about four fifths of them seen only once. The sequenced material came from PBMCs. These receptors were obtained from a man aged 35 to 55 in good health and CMV-seropositive.

The chain carries TRBV5-1 and TRBJ2-3, with 8 positions matching TRBD2. Germline trimming cut 9 bases from V and 6 bases from J; bases unmatched to any gene: 15. CDR1 SGHRS and CDR2 YFSETQ come from the germline V gene. This CDR3 spans 15 amino acids. CDR3 coding DNA: TGCGCCATTTCCCGAATAGCGGGAAAGGGGGATACGCAGTATTTT. Translation gives CAISRIAGKGDTQYF.

The chain recombines TRBV7-9 with TRBJ2-1; D remains ambiguous. The CDR3 covers 13 residues. Germline CDR1 SEHNR, CDR2 FQNEAQ (reference sequence). Trimming pared 3 bases from V and 0 bases from J, leaving 3 bases between. CDR3 residues: CASSLSSYNEQFF. Written as DNA, the CDR3 is TGTGCCAGCAGCTTGAGCTCCTACAATGAGCAGTTCTTC.

The CDR3 DNA is TGTGCCAGCAGCAACAAGCGGGGGAACACCGGGGAGCTGTTTTTT. This gives the protein CASSNKRGNTGELFF. The chain joins TRBV7-3 to TRBJ2-2; 7 bases are shared with TRBD2. CDR3 length equals 15 residues. V shed 5 bases, J shed 1 base, and the junction held 4 bases outside the gene matches. Per the germline V gene, CDR1 is SGHTA and CDR2 is FQGTGA.

In nucleotides, the CDR3 is TGTGCCAGCAGCTCTGGACTAGCGGGAAGGAACAATGAGCAGTTCTTC. It yields the protein CASSSGLAGRNNEQFF. This chain connects TRBV7-8 to TRBJ2-1, with TRBD2 matching over 12 bases. V shed 4 bases and J 5 bases; nucleotides not matched to a gene: 6. The germline CDR1 and CDR2 sequences are SGHVS and FQNEAQ. The CDR3 runs 16 residues. The full variable domain, in which reference TRBV7-8 and TRBJ2-1 provide the parts outside the CDR3, is GAGVSQSPRYKVAKRGQDVALRCDPISGHVSLFWYQQALGQGPEFLTYFQNEAQLDKSGLPSDRFFAERPEGSVSTLKIQRTQQEDSAVYLCASSSGLAGRNNEQFFGPGTRLTVL.

This clone was observed once. Distinct nucleotide sequences in the sample also encode this CDR3. V gene TRBV4-1 combines with J gene TRBJ1-1, with D unclear. The CDR3 spans 13 residues. Germline V gene data show CDR1 as MGHRA and CDR2 as YSYEKL. Deletions cut 2 bases from V and 5 bases from J, with 9 bases between. The CDR3 DNA is TGCGCCAGCAGCCAAACGGGGAGTACTGAAGCTTTCTTT. Its translation: CASSQTGSTEAFF.

Regarding this clone: Germline and junction disagree at one end, which may indicate a read error. The identical CDR3 is also encoded by other nucleotide sequences in the sample. The V and J genes are TRBV29-1 and TRBJ1-1; D might be TRBD1 (5 bases). The CDR3 totals 14 residues. Germline CDR1 and CDR2: SQVTM and ANQGSEA. This CDR3 reads CSVDKQGGDTEAFF. The DNA of the CDR3 is TGCAGCGTTGATAAGCAGGGAGGCGATACTGAAGCCTTCTTT.

The V gene is TRBV5-4, the J gene TRBJ1-1; 8 nucleotides align to TRBD1. The V and J ends lost 2 bases and 6 bases, in that order; junction bases with no gene match: 3. The CDR3 contains 13 residues. The germline V gene has CDR1 SGHNT and CDR2 YYREEE (reference sequence). The CDR3 region is CASSFDRGAEAFF. In nucleotides, the CDR3 is TGTGCCAGCAGCTTTGACAGGGGCGCTGAAGCTTTCTTT.

This clone was observed a few times. The rearrangement joins TRBV19 to TRBJ2-7, with D possibly being TRBD2 (5 bases). Per the germline V gene, CDR1 is LNHDA and CDR2 is SQIVND (reference sequence). Trimming cost V 1 base and J 3 bases, with 13 bases left between them. The CDR3 is 15 residues long. The DNA of the CDR3 is TGTGCCAGTAGTATAGTGGCCGGACGGGGCTACGAGCAGTACTTC. Translation gives CASSIVAGRGYEQYF. Combining the CDR3 with reference TRBV19 and TRBJ2-7 gives the whole variable domain DGGITQSPKYLFRKEGQNVTLSCEQNLNHDAMYWYRQDPGQGLRLIYYSQIVNDFQKGDIAEGYSVSREKKESFPLTVTSAQKNPTAFYLCASSIVAGRGYEQYFGPGTRLTVT.

The V call is TRBV2, the J call TRBJ2-5, with D possibly being TRBD2 (5 bases). The V end lost 5 bases, the J end lost 3 bases, and 10 bases lay between the germline ends. Germline assignment: CDR1 SNHLY and CDR2 FYNNEI. The CDR3 consists of 13 residues. This chain's CDR3 is CASSRAGEETQYF. The CDR3 DNA is TGTGCCAGCAGTAGGGCCGGGGAAGAGACCCAGTACTTC.

The V and J genes are TRBV11-3 and TRBJ2-7; D perhaps matches TRBD1 (6 bases). Trimming cost V 3 bases and J 6 bases, with 12 bases left between them. CDR1 and CDR2 from the germline V gene are SGHNT and YENEEA. The length of the CDR3 is 13 residues. CDR3 amino acids: CASSLAQGGEQYF. CDR3 nucleotide sequence: TGTGCCAGCAGCTTGGCACAGGGCGGCGAGCAGTACTTC.

CDR3 protein: CASSRQDQETQYF. Written as DNA, the CDR3 is TGTGCCAGCAGCCGACAGGACCAAGAGACCCAGTACTTC. The chain links TRBV7-2 to TRBJ2-5; TRBD1 is a possible D gene (6 bases). This CDR3 spans 13 amino acids. From germline, CDR1 is SGHTA and CDR2 FQGNSA. Trimming took off 5 bases at V and 0 bases at J, with 7 bases between the two ends.

This clone was seen a handful of times. This chain joins TRBV15 and TRBJ2-5, with 9 nucleotides matching TRBD1. The CDR3 has 17 residues. Trimming removed 0 bases from V and 2 bases from J; junction bases left unmatched: 7. Germline V gene lookup returns CDR1 LNHNV and CDR2 YYDKDF (reference sequence). The CDR3 loop reads CATSRETGGGPQETQYF. The CDR3 DNA reads TGTGCCACCAGCAGAGAGACAGGGGGGGGACCTCAAGAGACCCAGTACTTC.

The chain is built from TRBV30 and TRBJ2-7; D call uncertain. This CDR3 contains 13 residues. Germline V gene data show CDR1 as GTSNPN and CDR2 as SVGIG (reference sequence). Trimming pared 5 bases from V and 7 bases from J, leaving 18 bases between. CDR3 sequence (DNA): TGTGCCTGGTTACCAAGGTTCTTCCTAGAGCAGTACGTC. Protein product: CAWLPRFFLEQYV.

This clone was detected only once. The J gene is TRBJ2-5, the V gene TRBV5-1; no firm D call. Germline CDR1 reads SGHRS; CDR2 reads YFSETQ. V dropped 2 bases and J dropped 1 base, with 6 bases sitting between them. The CDR3 sequence is 13 residues long. The CDR3 protein is CASSFPSQETQYF. In nucleotides, the CDR3 is TGCGCCAGCAGCTTCCCCAGCCAAGAGACCCAGTACTTC. Drawing the rest from reference TRBV5-1 and TRBJ2-5, the complete variable domain is KAGVTQTPRYLIKTRGQQVTLSCSPISGHRSVSWYQQTPGQGLQFLFEYFSETQRNKGNFPGRFSGRQFSNSRSEMNVSTLELGDSALYLCASSFPSQETQYFGPGTRLLVL.

This clone came up a few times. The chain uses TRBV5-5 and TRBJ2-1; 8 bases are shared with TRBD1. This CDR3 contains 15 residues. Germline V gene sequence: CDR1 SGHKS, CDR2 YYEKEE (reference sequence). V lost 4 bases to trimming and J lost 3 bases; unmatched junction nucleotides: 6. The CDR3 DNA reads as TGTGCCAGCAGCACCACAGGGGGAGTCTACAATGAGCAGTTCTTC. Its protein is CASSTTGGVYNEQFF.

The rearrangement joins TRBV18 to TRBJ1-1; D gene ambiguous. The V gene lost 1 base and the J gene lost 0 bases, with 9 bases spanning the gap. Per germline, CDR1 KGHSH and CDR2 LQKENI. This CDR3 contains 15 residues. CDR3 in amino acids: CASSPLGSMNTEAFF. For the CDR3, the DNA is TGTGCCAGCTCACCACTCGGGTCGATGAACACTGAAGCTTTCTTT.

The J gene is TRBJ2-5, the V gene TRBV7-7, with TRBD2 matching over 7 bases. The CDR3 runs 14 residues. The germline gives CDR1 SSHAT, CDR2 FNYEAQ (reference sequence). CDR3 sequence reads: CAGSSSGTQETQYF. The CDR3 nucleotides are TGTGCTGGCAGCTCGAGCGGGACTCAAGAGACCCAGTACTTC.

V and J are TRBV27 and TRBJ2-2; D might be TRBD2 (7 bases). V was clipped by 7 bases and J by 9 bases, with 18 bases between them. The CDR3 is made up of 14 amino acids. CDR1 and CDR2 (germline): MNHEY, SMNVEV (reference sequence). This CDR3 is CASTLGGGRRELFF. Here the CDR3 DNA reads TGTGCCAGCACCCTAGGGGGGGGGCGCAGGGAGCTGTTTTTT.

The CDR3 sequence is CASSSKVAGEKLFF. As DNA, the CDR3 is TGTGCCAGCAGTTCAAAGGTCGCGGGGGAAAAACTGTTTTTT. This chain connects TRBV6-6 to TRBJ1-4; D is ambiguous. Trimming pared 4 bases from V and 8 bases from J, leaving 14 bases between. The CDR3 loop spans 14 amino acids. Germline-derived CDR1 and CDR2 are MNHNY and SVGAGI (reference sequence).